This is a list of T cell receptor beta chains from one sample in a study of T cells after yellow fever vaccination. A single record per CDR3 protein comes from TCRdb applying MiXCR to the 5' RACE reads. Of approximately 300,000 distinct CDR3 sequences listed, 8.5% to 10% are singletons. Source: PBMCs, taken on the day of the first yellow fever vaccination. The source of these receptors is a young man who received the YFV17D yellow fever vaccine. Each CDR3 is given with its conserved first and last residue. The order of the fields is D gene, V gene, J gene, clone size, CDR3 protein, CDR3 DNA. The D gene is left open where the match is weak. The size of a clone is reported for some rows only, either as once, few or many, or as a class for expanded clones.

d_call: NA
v_call: TRBV4-2
j_call: TRBJ1-4
clone_size: NA
cdr3_aa: CASSQDWIEKLFF
cdr3_nt: TGTGCCAGCAGCCAAGATTGGATTGAAAAACTGTTTTTT

d_call: TRBD1
v_call: TRBV19
j_call: TRBJ2-5
clone_size: few
cdr3_aa: CASSHATGGGETQYF
cdr3_nt: TGTGCCAGTAGTCACGCAACAGGGGGAGGCGAGACCCAGTACTTC

d_call: NA
v_call: TRBV29-1
j_call: TRBJ2-2
clone_size: many
cdr3_aa: CSVGGENTGELFF
cdr3_nt: TGCAGCGTTGGGGGGGAGAACACCGGGGAGCTGTTTTTT

d_call: NA
v_call: TRBV6-2/TRBV6-3
j_call: TRBJ2-2
clone_size: NA
cdr3_aa: CASRRRLNTGELFF
cdr3_nt: TGTGCCAGCAGAAGACGGCTTAACACCGGGGAGCTGTTTTTT

d_call: NA
v_call: TRBV7-9
j_call: TRBJ2-3
clone_size: NA
cdr3_aa: CASSPRRTTDTQYF
cdr3_nt: TGTGCCAGCAGCCCGAGGAGGACCACAGATACGCAGTATTTT

d_call: NA
v_call: TRBV20-1
j_call: TRBJ2-1
clone_size: many
cdr3_aa: CSASGVPYNEQFF
cdr3_nt: TGCAGTGCTTCCGGGGTTCCCTACAATGAGCAGTTCTTC

d_call: NA
v_call: TRBV5-4
j_call: TRBJ2-1
clone_size: NA
cdr3_aa: CASSLGGSGDYNEQFF
cdr3_nt: TGTGCCAGCAGCTTGGGGGGTAGCGGCGACTACAATGAGCAGTTCTTC

d_call: NA
v_call: TRBV6-1
j_call: TRBJ2-3
clone_size: few
cdr3_aa: CASPGRDRRLNTQYF
cdr3_nt: TGTGCCAGCCCCGGACGAGACAGGAGACTGAATACGCAGTATTTT

d_call: NA
v_call: TRBV7-6
j_call: TRBJ1-2
clone_size: NA
cdr3_aa: CASSLTSDSLYGYTF
cdr3_nt: TGTGCCAGCAGCCTAACTTCGGACAGCTTATATGGCTACACCTTC

d_call: NA
v_call: TRBV5-1
j_call: TRBJ2-7
clone_size: NA
cdr3_aa: CASSLPSGGYYEQYF
cdr3_nt: TGCGCCAGCAGCCTCCCTTCGGGGGGCTACTACGAGCAGTACTTC

d_call: NA
v_call: TRBV28
j_call: TRBJ2-2
clone_size: NA
cdr3_aa: CASSLSSPGELFF
cdr3_nt: TGTGCCAGCAGTTTAAGCAGCCCCGGGGAGCTGTTTTTT

d_call: NA
v_call: TRBV12-3/TRBV12-4
j_call: TRBJ1-3
clone_size: few
cdr3_aa: CASSLTTQVTSGNTIYF
cdr3_nt: TGTGCCAGCAGCCTTACTACTCAGGTGACCTCTGGAAACACCATATATTTT

d_call: NA
v_call: TRBV10-2
j_call: TRBJ1-1
clone_size: few
cdr3_aa: CASSDRTALPEAFF
cdr3_nt: TGCGCCAGCAGTGATAGGACAGCACTCCCAGAAGCTTTCTTT

d_call: NA
v_call: TRBV7-9
j_call: TRBJ2-6
clone_size: once
cdr3_aa: CASSLDPSSGANVLTF
cdr3_nt: TGTGCCAGCAGCCTCGACCCGAGCTCTGGGGCCAACGTCCTGACTTTC

d_call: NA
v_call: TRBV7-2
j_call: TRBJ2-3
clone_size: NA
cdr3_aa: CASSLVPRDTQYF
cdr3_nt: TGTGCCAGCAGCTTAGTCCCGCGGGATACGCAGTATTTT

d_call: NA
v_call: TRBV4-1
j_call: TRBJ1-2
clone_size: many
cdr3_aa: CASSHRVQGIYGYTF
cdr3_nt: TGCGCCAGCAGCCACAGGGTCCAGGGGATCTATGGCTACACCTTC

d_call: TRBD1
v_call: TRBV4-1
j_call: TRBJ2-2
clone_size: NA
cdr3_aa: CASSQRTGVNTGELFF
cdr3_nt: TGCGCCAGCAGCCAGAGGACAGGCGTGAACACCGGGGAGCTGTTTTTT

d_call: NA
v_call: TRBV7-2
j_call: TRBJ2-1
clone_size: NA
cdr3_aa: CASRDTTLYNEQFF
cdr3_nt: TGTGCCAGCAGGGACACGACCCTATACAATGAGCAGTTCTTC

d_call: NA
v_call: TRBV10-1
j_call: TRBJ1-5
clone_size: NA
cdr3_aa: CASSDRRRNQPQHF
cdr3_nt: TGCGCCAGCAGTGACCGACGGAGAAATCAGCCCCAGCATTTT

d_call: NA
v_call: TRBV12-3/TRBV12-4
j_call: TRBJ1-6
clone_size: few
cdr3_aa: CASSFFDSPLHF
cdr3_nt: TGTGCCAGCAGTTTTTTTGATTCACCCCTCCACTTT

d_call: NA
v_call: TRBV7-2
j_call: TRBJ1-4
clone_size: NA
cdr3_aa: CASSVGTRATNEKLFF
cdr3_nt: TGTGCCAGCAGCGTGGGGACCCGTGCAACTAATGAAAAACTGTTTTTT

d_call: NA
v_call: TRBV29-1
j_call: TRBJ2-5
clone_size: many
cdr3_aa: CSVEMTGAGETQYF
cdr3_nt: TGCAGCGTTGAAATGACAGGAGCTGGAGAGACCCAGTACTTC

d_call: TRBD1
v_call: TRBV12-5
j_call: TRBJ2-5
clone_size: NA
cdr3_aa: CASATVGTGVEETQYF
cdr3_nt: TGTGCTAGTGCTACCGTCGGGACAGGGGTCGAAGAGACCCAGTACTTC

d_call: TRBD1
v_call: TRBV11-1
j_call: TRBJ2-3
clone_size: NA
cdr3_aa: CASSLQDRGPDTQYF
cdr3_nt: TGTGCCAGCAGCTTACAGGACAGGGGACCAGATACGCAGTATTTT

d_call: TRBD2
v_call: TRBV7-8
j_call: TRBJ2-7
clone_size: many
cdr3_aa: CASSSTSGGAFHEQYF
cdr3_nt: TGTGCCAGCAGCTCTACTAGCGGGGGGGCATTCCACGAGCAGTACTTC

d_call: NA
v_call: TRBV5-1
j_call: TRBJ2-2
clone_size: NA
cdr3_aa: CASSSETVDTGELFF
cdr3_nt: TGCGCCAGCAGCTCGGAGACAGTCGACACCGGGGAGCTGTTTTTT

d_call: NA
v_call: TRBV3-1
j_call: TRBJ1-5
clone_size: NA
cdr3_aa: CASSQDQAHHNQPQHF
cdr3_nt: TGTGCCAGCAGCCAAGATCAGGCACACCACAATCAGCCCCAGCATTTT

d_call: NA
v_call: TRBV4-1
j_call: TRBJ1-4
clone_size: few
cdr3_aa: CASSQESWANEKLFF
cdr3_nt: TGCGCCAGCAGCCAAGAATCCTGGGCTAATGAAAAACTGTTTTTT

d_call: NA
v_call: TRBV19
j_call: TRBJ1-1
clone_size: NA
cdr3_aa: CASSMQGRGAAFF
cdr3_nt: TGTGCCAGTAGTATGCAGGGGAGGGGGGCGGCTTTCTTT

d_call: NA
v_call: TRBV7-2
j_call: TRBJ2-2
clone_size: many
cdr3_aa: CASSLAGSGELFF
cdr3_nt: TGTGCCAGCAGCTTAGCAGGGTCCGGGGAGCTGTTTTTT